Given below is one T cell receptor beta chain in context. Its cognate antigen is unknown. These data are taken from a study of beta chain features in type 1 diabetes. Expressed TCRB transcripts were sequenced because the entire RNA isolate underwent reverse transcription. Sequenced by immunoSEQ multiplex PCR; TCRdb stores in-frame clones only, minus some. The sample yields around 70,000 clones, 45% to 50% seen once. Study-level points and caveats: Naive, central memory and regulatory TCRB repertoires appeared more similar among patients than healthy donors. Patients with Type 1 diabetes showed moderately but significantly shorter TCRB CDR3s in all four CD4+ subsets.

Germline loops: CDR1 SGHDT, CDR2 YYEEEE. V dropped 2 bases and J dropped 7; count of bases not matched to a gene: 14. The CDR3 totals 17 residues. Sequenced input: central memory CD4+ T cells from blood. This clonotype originated in a man in his thirties or forties with type 1 diabetes. This chain connects TRBV5-6 to TRBJ1-5, with TRBD1 identical over 8 bases. CDR3 coding DNA: TGTGCCAGCAGCTTATCGGGACTCGGACAGGGCGGGCAGCCCCAGCATTTT. Translating gives CASSLSGLGQGGQPQHF.